The text below deals with one TCR beta chain. Per the original data handling: Researchers report that nucleated cell counts were estimated from reference gene primer amplification. Here immunoSEQ multiplex PCR was the method, and the copy in TCRdb shows in-frame clones only, minus some. For V, J and clone size, that table is used; D and trimming come from the DNA. In the table there are roughly 160,000 clones, about four fifths of which are singletons. Germline V gives CDR1 MNHNS, CDR2 SASEGT. CDR3 size: 15 residues. Trimming took 3 bases from V and 6 from J, leaving 15 bases between them. The sample originates from a study of blood T cell repertoires in COVID-19. Study-wide context: The United States, Italy and Spain provided the acute and convalescent COVID-19 samples. In each case, the material was cDNA or gDNA derived from T cells, B-cell-depleted T cells, or PBMCs.

The source of this sequence is a man in his 70s with active or convalescent COVID-19. The gene calls are TRBV6-1 and TRBJ1-3, with unresolved D. Sequenced sample: peripheral blood. CDR3 coding DNA: TGTGCCAGCAGTGATCAGCCCGAGGTTGAAAACACCATATATTTT. Its protein is CASSDQPEVENTIYF.